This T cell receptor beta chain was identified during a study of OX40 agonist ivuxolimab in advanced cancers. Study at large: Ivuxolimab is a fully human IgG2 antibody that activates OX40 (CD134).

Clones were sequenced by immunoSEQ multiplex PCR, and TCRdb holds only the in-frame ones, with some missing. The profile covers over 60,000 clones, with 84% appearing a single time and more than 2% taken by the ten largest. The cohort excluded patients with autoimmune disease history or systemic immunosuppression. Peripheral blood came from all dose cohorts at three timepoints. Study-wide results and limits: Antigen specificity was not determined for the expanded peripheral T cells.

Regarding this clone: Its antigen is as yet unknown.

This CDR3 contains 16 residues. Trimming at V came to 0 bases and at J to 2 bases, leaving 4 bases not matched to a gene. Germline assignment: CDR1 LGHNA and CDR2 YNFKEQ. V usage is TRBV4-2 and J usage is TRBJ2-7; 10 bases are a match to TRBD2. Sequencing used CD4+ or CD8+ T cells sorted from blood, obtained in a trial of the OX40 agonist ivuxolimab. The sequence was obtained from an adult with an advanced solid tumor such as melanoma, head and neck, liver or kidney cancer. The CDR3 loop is CASSQDGTSGAYEQYF. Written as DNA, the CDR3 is TGTGCCAGCAGCCAAGATGGAACTAGCGGGGCCTACGAGCAGTACTTC.